Following are 28 T cell receptor beta chains from one sample sequenced in a study of T cell responses to AZD1222 COVID-19 vaccine. TCRdb's table, derived via immunoSEQ multiplex PCR, lists solely in-frame clones and lacks some. The sample has roughly 80,000 clones; more than 75% are singletons. The material sequenced was peripheral blood, taken on day 0 of AZD1222 vaccination. These receptors came from an adult in good health.

The V gene is TRBV18, the J gene TRBJ2-3, with D unclear. Germline-derived CDR1 and CDR2 are KGHSH and LQKENI. Trimming left V 3 bases short and J 6 bases short, with 10 bases between. The CDR3 is 13 residues long. The CDR3 region has the DNA TGTGCCAGCTCACCGTCTTCGAGGGATACGCAGTATTTT. It codes for CASSPSSRDTQYF.

This chain joins TRBV3-1 (or the pseudogene TRBV3-2) and TRBJ1-1; D call uncertain. V shed 8 bases and J shed 0 bases, with 13 bases lying between them. This CDR3 region has 14 residues. Germline lookup yields CDR1 LGHDT and CDR2 YNNKEL (reference sequence). Here the CDR3 DNA reads TGTGCCAGCCAAATAGGCGCTTTGAACACTGAAGCTTTCTTT. This encodes CASQIGALNTEAFF.

The V gene is TRBV20-1, the J gene TRBJ2-3; 8 bases map to TRBD2. The CDR3 length is 15 residues. Germline values: CDR1 DFQATT, CDR2 SNEGSKA (reference sequence). Germline trimming cut 3 bases from V and 5 bases from J; bases unmatched to any gene: 10. Here the CDR3 reads CSASGLAGYEDTQYF. In DNA form, the CDR3 reads TGCAGTGCTAGTGGCCTAGCGGGCTACGAAGATACGCAGTATTTT.

The rearrangement joins TRBV18 to TRBJ1-2; 9 bases are a match to TRBD1. This CDR3 region has 15 residues. Trimming cost V 0 bases and J 7 bases; bases outside gene matches: 6. Germline V CDR1 and CDR2: KGHSH, LQKENI. For the CDR3, the DNA is TGTGCCAGCTCACCACCGGGGACAGGGACTAGTGGCTACACCTTC. Translating gives CASSPPGTGTSGYTF.

The V and J genes are TRBV19 and TRBJ2-2; D call uncertain. There are 14 residues in the CDR3. V was shortened by 3 bases and J by 4 bases, with 9 bases between the two germline ends. Germline CDR1 is LNHDA and CDR2 is SQIVND (reference sequence). The CDR3 region is CASSIPASTGELFF. The CDR3 DNA is TGTGCCAGTAGTATCCCAGCGAGCACCGGGGAGCTGTTTTTT.

The chain combines TRBV6-1 with TRBJ1-3; no definite D call. This CDR3 is built from 16 residues. The germline CDR1 and CDR2 sequences are MNHNS and SASEGT. V was trimmed by 1 base and J by 0 bases, leaving 10 bases between them. CDR3 amino acids: CASSEGRPGSGNTIYF. The CDR3 coding sequence is TGTGCCAGCAGTGAAGGCAGGCCCGGCTCTGGAAACACCATATATTTT.

The chain uses TRBV12-3 or TRBV12-4 and TRBJ1-1; a possible D gene is TRBD1 (5 bases). There are 13 residues in the CDR3. Trimming took off 5 bases at V and 0 bases at J, with 7 bases between the two ends. This chain's CDR3 is CASSRQMNTEAFF. Written as DNA, the CDR3 is TGTGCCAGCAGTCGACAGATGAACACTGAAGCTTTCTTT.

The J gene is TRBJ1-4, the V gene TRBV6-5; D may be TRBD1 (5 bases). The CDR3 totals 16 residues. The germline CDR1 and CDR2 sequences are MNHEY and SVGAGI. Trimming left V 0 bases short and J 8 bases short, with 16 bases between. The CDR3, as DNA: TGTGCCAGCAGTTACTCCCCCTGGGGGGGGAGGGAAAAACTGTTTTTT. Protein product: CASSYSPWGGREKLFF.

The chain employs TRBV5-1 and TRBJ1-6; TRBD1 is a possible D gene (6 bases). Trimming took off 0 bases at V and 7 bases at J, with 11 bases between the two ends. Germline V CDR1 and CDR2: SGHRS, YFSETQ. There are 15 residues in the CDR3. Here the CDR3 DNA reads TGCGCCAGCAGCTTGGGGGGGCCCCCCAATTCACCCCTCCACTTT. This encodes CASSLGGPPNSPLHF.

J is TRBJ2-7 and V is TRBV5-6, with TRBD1 matching over 9 bases. The CDR3 contains 14 residues. After removal of 2 bases from V and 2 bases from J, the junction contained 2 bases not matched to a gene. Germline loops: CDR1 SGHDT, CDR2 YYEEEE. CDR3 nucleotide sequence: TGTGCCAGCAGCTTTCGACAGGGGGCCTACGAGCAGTACTTC. This encodes CASSFRQGAYEQYF.

The chain recombines TRBV5-1 with TRBJ2-5, with D perhaps being TRBD1 or TRBD2 (6 bases each). V lost 0 bases to trimming and J lost 0 bases, with 24 bases between them. Germline CDR1 reads SGHRS; CDR2 reads YFSETQ. The CDR3 covers 20 residues. CDR3 sequence reads: CASSLETGSARGLDQETQYF. Written as DNA, the CDR3 is TGCGCCAGCAGCTTGGAAACAGGGTCTGCGCGGGGCCTCGACCAAGAGACCCAGTACTTC.

The chain couples TRBV19 to TRBJ1-3, with 7 nucleotides matching TRBD1. V trimming: 6 bases; J trimming: 0 bases; junction bases outside the gene matches: 8. CDR1 LNHDA and CDR2 SQIVND come from the germline V gene (reference sequence). The CDR3 is 16 residues long. The CDR3 loop reads CASSTLQGSSGNTIYF. DNA for the CDR3: TGTGCCAGTAGCACTCTACAGGGGAGCTCTGGAAACACCATATATTTT.

This sequence joins TRBV5-1 and TRBJ2-3; 10 bases match TRBD2. Germline V gene sequence: CDR1 SGHRS, CDR2 YFSETQ. This CDR3 is built from 16 residues. The trim removed 2 bases at V and 10 bases at J, leaving 13 bases unmatched. The CDR3 DNA reads TGCGCCAGCAGCTTCTACACAGCGGGGGGGCAGGAGGCGCAGTATTTT. Encoded protein: CASSFYTAGGQEAQYF. Supplemented by reference TRBV5-1 and TRBJ2-3, the full variable domain reads KAGVTQTPRYLIKTRGQQVTLSCSPISGHRSVSWYQQTPGQGLQFLFEYFSETQRNKGNFPGRFSGRQFSNSRSEMNVSTLELGDSALYLCASSFYTAGGQEAQYFGPGTRLTVL.

The chain combines TRBV9 with TRBJ2-3; the match to TRBD2 covers 10 bases. Germline V gene data show CDR1 as SGDLS and CDR2 as YYNGEE. Trimming took 4 bases from V and 2 from J; bases not matched to a gene: 7. This CDR3 has 16 amino acids. CDR3 DNA: TGTGCCAGCAGCCCCAGGACTAGCGGAACCACAGATACGCAGTATTTT. Its protein is CASSPRTSGTTDTQYF.

This chain uses TRBV4-3 with TRBJ1-2; D may be TRBD1 (6 bases). The V and J ends lost 1 base and 3 bases respectively, with 6 bases between them. Germline lookup yields CDR1 LGHNA and CDR2 YSLEER. The CDR3 extends over 13 amino acids. CDR3 sequence reads: CASSQAGDYGYTF. DNA for the CDR3: TGCGCCAGCAGCCAAGCAGGGGACTATGGCTACACCTTC.

This clone was seen just once. The chain carries TRBV5-3 and TRBJ2-1; no reliable D call. TRBV5-3 is filed as an ORF, its function uncertain. The CDR3 totals 17 residues. V was trimmed by 3 bases and J by 4 bases, leaving 20 bases between them. CDR3 coding DNA: TGTGCCAGAAGCTGTTTTGGGCGAATACCTCCTTACAATGAGCAGTTCTTC. This translates into CARSCFGRIPPYNEQFF.

The chain uses TRBV5-4 and TRBJ1-5; possible D gene TRBD1, 6 bases. The length of the CDR3 is 14 residues. Germline V lookup: CDR1 SGHNT, CDR2 YYREEE (reference sequence). V gave up 2 bases and J gave up 2 bases, with 8 bases separating them. The DNA for the CDR3 is TGTGCCAGCAGCTTAGAGGGGGGCAATCAGCCCCAGCATTTT. Amino acids: CASSLEGGNQPQHF.

The gene calls are TRBV13 and TRBJ1-1, with TRBD1 identical over 9 bases. The CDR3 has 13 residues. The germline CDR1 and CDR2 sequences are PRHDT and FYEKMQ (reference sequence). The V gene end was trimmed by 4 bases and the J gene end by 4 bases; junction bases not matched to a gene: 1. The CDR3 sequence: CASSWTGVTEAFF. CDR3 bases: TGTGCCAGCAGCTGGACAGGGGTCACTGAAGCTTTCTTT.

The chain carries TRBV12-3 or TRBV12-4 and TRBJ1-1; TRBD1 aligns across 7 bases. V shed 4 bases, J shed 7 bases, and the junction held 3 bases outside the gene matches. CDR3 size: 12 residues. CDR3 bases: TGTGCCAGCAGTTCAGGGGGGGTTGAAGCTTTCTTT. Protein product: CASSSGGVEAFF.

Only one count was recorded for this clone. V is TRBV7-9 and J is TRBJ1-5; D may be TRBD1 (5 bases). Germline CDR1 and CDR2: SEHNR and FQNEAQ (reference sequence). V was shortened by 3 bases and J by 7 bases, with 10 bases between the two germline ends. This CDR3 has 13 amino acids. Here the CDR3 DNA reads TGTGCCAGCAGCTTCCAAGGGGACCAGCCCCAGCATTTT. This codes for CASSFQGDQPQHF.

The J gene is TRBJ2-1, the V gene TRBV7-8; 11 nucleotides match TRBD2. Looked up from germline, CDR1 is SGHVS and CDR2 is FQNEAQ. The CDR3 runs 15 residues. Losses at the gene ends were 5 bases for V and 7 bases for J; bases not matched to a gene: 7. Here the CDR3 DNA reads TGTGCCAGCAGCCCCTATAGCGGGGGGGGGAATGAGCAGTTCTTC. Its protein is CASSPYSGGGNEQFF.

V usage is TRBV9 and J usage is TRBJ1-5; D might be TRBD1 (5 bases). V gave up 6 bases and J gave up 0 bases, with 10 bases separating them. The CDR3 is 14 residues long. Germline V lookup: CDR1 SGDLS, CDR2 YYNGEE. The CDR3: CASNGGTSNQPQHF. CDR3 coding DNA: TGTGCCAGCAATGGGGGGACTAGCAATCAGCCCCAGCATTTT.

The chain carries TRBV4-1 and TRBJ1-5; 8 nucleotides align to TRBD1. The CDR3 loop spans 16 amino acids. V trimming: 8 bases; J trimming: 10 bases; junction bases outside the gene matches: 19. Germline V lookup: CDR1 MGHRA, CDR2 YSYEKL. CDR3: CASGLTMGAGGSPQHF. CDR3 in DNA: TGCGCCAGCGGACTTACAATGGGGGCAGGGGGCTCACCCCAGCATTTT.

The chain recombines TRBV20-1 with TRBJ1-3; no firm D call. Germline lookup yields CDR1 DFQATT and CDR2 SNEGSKA (reference sequence). This CDR3 region has 11 residues. Between the trimmed V and J ends, which lost 5 bases and 0 bases, there was a span of 2 bases. The CDR3 protein is CSAYSGNTIYF. Written as DNA, the CDR3 is TGCAGTGCTTACTCTGGAAACACCATATATTTT.

V usage is TRBV7-9 and J usage is TRBJ1-5, with 10 bases fitting TRBD1. Germline CDR1 SEHNR, CDR2 FQNEAQ (reference sequence). The CDR3 runs 13 residues. V trimming: 5 bases; J trimming: 7 bases; junction bases outside the gene matches: 2. The CDR3 spells CASSGQGGQPQHF. As DNA, the CDR3 is TGTGCCAGCAGCGGACAGGGGGGACAGCCCCAGCATTTT.

The rearrangement uses TRBV9 and TRBJ2-3, with 7 bases that match TRBD2. The CDR3 contains 15 residues. Germline CDR1 reads SGDLS; CDR2 reads YYNGEE. V lost 3 bases and J lost 1; bases outside the gene matches: 5. CDR3 in DNA: TGTGCCAGCAGCGGGGTAAGCGGGGGCACAGATACGCAGTATTTT. Translated: CASSGVSGGTDTQYF.

V and J are TRBV7-8 and TRBJ1-6; 9 nucleotides match TRBD1. Trimming removed 5 bases from V and 10 bases from J; junction bases left unmatched: 3. Germline V gene sequence: CDR1 SGHVS, CDR2 FQNEAQ. The CDR3 is 13 amino acids. The CDR3 is CASSRQGGSPLHF. CDR3 DNA: TGTGCCAGCAGCCGACAGGGGGGCTCACCCCTCCACTTT.

V and J are TRBV7-9 and TRBJ1-2; D is undetermined. The germline CDR1 and CDR2 sequences are SEHNR and FQNEAQ (reference sequence). The CDR3 is 14 amino acids. V shed 0 bases and J shed 4 bases, with 9 bases lying between them. CDR3 sequence (DNA): TGTGCCAGCAGCTTAGCAGGGCCTGGCTATGGCTACACCTTC. This encodes CASSLAGPGYGYTF.